This T cell receptor beta chain was observed in a study of blood T cell repertoires in COVID-19. Overall study: Sample material is recorded as cDNA or gDNA derived from T cells, B-cell-depleted T cells, or PBMCs.

The CDR3 runs to 13 residues. The junction had 3 bases not matched to a gene; V was cut back by 6 bases and J by 2 bases. Germline assignment: CDR1 SGHTA and CDR2 FQGNSA. In the original workflow: Estimated nucleated cell counts came from reference gene primer amplification. The data were produced by immunoSEQ multiplex PCR, yet TCRdb's version contains in-frame clones alone and is incomplete. From that table come the V and J calls and clone size; the DNA was used to work out D and trimming. The sample holds tens of thousands of clones, more than 70% seen once. This sequence was found in a human donor in a cohort sampled during active COVID-19. V gene TRBV7-2 combines with J gene TRBJ2-7; TRBD1 agrees at 8 bases. The sample taken for sequencing was peripheral blood. CDR3 DNA sequence: TGTGCCAGCAGTAGGACAGGGACCTACGAGCAGTACTTC. It yields the protein CASSRTGTYEQYF.